This TCR beta chain emerged from a study of long-term antiretroviral therapy in people with HIV. Study outcomes and limitations: ART adherence, viral resistance and therapy changes went unrecorded. Sampling of blood ran from about 2004 to 2018, and older ART regimens were possibly in use.

Comments on this clone: The antigen is unknown.

It was version v3.0 of the immunoSEQ assay that was run at survey level. The assay was immunoSEQ multiplex PCR, and TCRdb's table has in-frame clones only and misses some. The sample includes about 25,000 clones, more than 75% of them seen just once. Post-ART PBMC samples numbered at least two per donor, and pre-ART ones at least one. Germline CDR1 MNHEY, CDR2 SMNVEV (reference sequence). With 5 bases clipped from V and 10 bases from J, the junction kept 9 bases outside the gene matches. This CDR3 has 14 amino acids. The chain uses TRBV27 and TRBJ2-1; 9 bases match TRBD2. The sequences come from unsorted PBMCs, collected 4.4 years after starting antiretroviral therapy. The receptor comes from a man younger than 40 with HIV. CDR3 loop: CASSPQLAGVEQFF. The CDR3 DNA reads as TGTGCCAGCAGTCCTCAATTAGCGGGAGTGGAGCAGTTCTTC.